The subject of this entry is one T cell receptor (beta chain). No antigen is known for it. No base qualities exist here, and no much larger clone lies one base off it. Libraries were prepared through PCR. At the Johns Hopkins FTIC core, DNA from the cultured CD4+ T cells underwent TCR sequencing with the Oncomine TCR Beta short-read assay. The QIAamp micro DNA kit was used to extract genomic DNA from the cultured CD4+ T cells. Oncomine TCR Beta libraries from cultured CD4+ T cells were pooled with unique dual indexes and sequenced on an Illumina iSeq 100. In the paper's pipeline: Non-productive sequences were removed, and CDR3s not starting with C, not ending with F or W, or shorter than 7 amino acids were discarded. The MANAFEST web application identified antigen-specific clonotypes by comparing peptide-stimulated wells against reference wells and other culture wells. Positive clones required FDR below 0.05, an odds ratio above 5, and productive frequency above 0.1% in at least two of three replicate wells. A clonotype counted as cross-reactive if it showed significant expansion both in the SARS-CoV-2 spike wells and in at least one common cold coronavirus spike condition. Similarity between CDR3 sequences was evaluated in R version 3.6.1 using Levenshtein distances (stringdist) and unrooted phylogenetic trees (ape). TCRdb reran the public reads through fastp at Q25 and MiXCR, keeping productive beta chains. Under each unique CDR3 protein, matching rows form one entry showing the most common genes and DNA. V and J calls and clone size were set by TCRdb, not the authors. This sample has tens of thousands of distinct CDR3 sequences in its table, and 50% to 70% of those were observed once. Jointly, the top ten make up 13% of the sample.

This specimen's treatment or condition label, per the study, means: roughly 11-day PBMC culture with coronavirus spike peptide pools or control peptides (ViraFEST assay). The study used the ViraFEST assay, which expanded antigen-specific T cells with peptide pools and then identified expanded clonotypes by TCR sequencing. Healthy vaccine recipients had no prior SARS-CoV-2 infection, confirmed by negative nucleocapsid antibody tests before and after vaccination. PBMCs were cultured at 1.5 million to 2 million per well in IMDM supplemented with 5% human AB serum and approximately 10 IU/ml IL-2, with approximately 10 ug/ml peptide pools added. Half of the culture medium was replaced with fresh IL-2-containing medium on days 3 and 7. After 10 days of culture, CD4+ T cells were isolated by negative selection using the EasySep CD4+ T cell isolation kit. Ficoll-Paque Plus gradient centrifugation was used to isolate PBMCs from whole blood, and the isolated PBMCs were then either used fresh or cryopreserved at -140C. Triplicate wells were generally used for each culture condition.

The record originates from a study of vaccination and CD4 T cells after COVID-19 (dated by TCRdb to the early 2020s). About the full investigation: Six males and four females were included in the convalescent cohort, with two Hispanic individuals, seven Caucasians, two Asians and one multiracial person represented. Each participant got two doses of either the Pfizer-BioNTech BNT162b2 vaccine (n=8) or the Moderna mRNA-1273 vaccine (n=2). Post-COVID blood samples were collected from convalescent patients a median of around 100 days after diagnosis, with a range of roughly 35 to 161 days. Post-vaccine blood samples were taken a median of around 77 days after the second vaccine dose, with a range of roughly 13 to 250 days. For stimulating the cultures, overlapping spike peptide pools were used, derived from SARS-CoV-2 as well as from the common cold coronaviruses HCoV-NL63, HCoV-OC43 and HCoV-229E. As controls, cultures received a CEFX viral epitope pool (the positive control), an HIV-1 Nef peptide pool (the negative control), or no peptide at all. In around nine COVID-19 convalescent patients and a handful of infection-naive healthy vaccine recipients, the spike-specific CD4+ TCR repertoire before mRNA vaccination was compared with the repertoire after mRNA vaccination. The research as a whole found: Nearly all vaccine-specific clones in convalescent patients (304 of 307) were mono-reactive for SARS-CoV-2 spike rather than cross-reactive with common cold coronaviruses. Among convalescent patients, a median roughly 90% of the SARS-CoV-2-reactive clones seen after vaccination appeared only after vaccination, which suggests priming specific to the vaccine. Relatively few convalescent patients were included in the study, and early timepoints after natural infection were not analyzed. The median count of SARS-CoV-2-reactive clonotypes went up from 20 to 25 after infection to a few dozen after vaccination, although the change was not significant.

Trimmed from V: 9 bases; trimmed from J: 0 bases; junction bases lacking a gene match: 3. Looking up the germline V gene (reference sequence) yields CDR1 LNHDA and CDR2 SQIVND. There are 15 amino acids in the CDR3, from cysteine to phenylalanine inclusive. Only the CDR3 part of the read is kept: 45 bases, read in frame from the first base. The source of this sequence is a human donor who received a COVID-19 vaccine. Sequencing used CD4+ T cells from blood, cultured in vitro, obtained after SARS-CoV-2 vaccination. The chain is made from TRBV19 and TRBJ2-2, with 11 bases in between that match TRBD2. The CDR3 sequence is CASRLAGTNTGELFF. The DNA sequence reads TGTGCCAGCCGACTAGCGGGAACGAACACCGGGGAGCTGTTTTTT. The full variable domain, with segments outside the CDR3 supplied by the reference TRBV19 and TRBJ2-2 proteins, appears as DGGITQSPKYLFRKEGQNVTLSCEQNLNHDAMYWYRQDPGQGLRLIYYSQIVNDFQKGDIAEGYSVSREKKESFPLTVTSAQKNPTAFYLCASRLAGTNTGELFFGEGSRLTVL.